These 2 T cell receptor beta chains share one sample of origin, sequenced in a study of CD8 T cells in ankylosing spondylitis. TCRdb re-analysed the 5' RACE reads in MiXCR, keeping a single row per CDR3 protein. The table has more than 60,000 distinct CDR3 sequences, around 6.5% seen once. Sequencing was carried out using synovial fluid, either unsorted or a sorted T cell fraction (not recorded which). The source of these receptors is a male donor with ankylosing spondylitis.

This clonotype occurred a few times. The genes are TRBV6-2 or TRBV6-3 and TRBJ1-2; TRBD1 might be the D (5 bases). Germline V gene lookup returns CDR1 MNHEY and CDR2 SVGEGT. Trimming shortened V by 2 bases and J by 4 bases, and 14 bases separated the two germline ends. The CDR3 runs 15 residues. CDR3 protein: CASSYGLTDRYGYTF. Here the CDR3 DNA reads TGTGCCAGCAGTTACGGTTTGACAGATCGCTATGGCTACACCTTC.

V gene TRBV5-1 combines with J gene TRBJ1-2; D is ambiguous. Between the trimmed V and J ends, which lost 0 bases and 2 bases, there was a span of 8 bases. The CDR3 is 14 amino acids. Germline lookup yields CDR1 SGHRS and CDR2 YFSETQ. The CDR3 DNA is TGCGCCAGCAGCTTGGTCTCCAACAACTATGGCTACACCTTC. It specifies CASSLVSNNYGYTF.